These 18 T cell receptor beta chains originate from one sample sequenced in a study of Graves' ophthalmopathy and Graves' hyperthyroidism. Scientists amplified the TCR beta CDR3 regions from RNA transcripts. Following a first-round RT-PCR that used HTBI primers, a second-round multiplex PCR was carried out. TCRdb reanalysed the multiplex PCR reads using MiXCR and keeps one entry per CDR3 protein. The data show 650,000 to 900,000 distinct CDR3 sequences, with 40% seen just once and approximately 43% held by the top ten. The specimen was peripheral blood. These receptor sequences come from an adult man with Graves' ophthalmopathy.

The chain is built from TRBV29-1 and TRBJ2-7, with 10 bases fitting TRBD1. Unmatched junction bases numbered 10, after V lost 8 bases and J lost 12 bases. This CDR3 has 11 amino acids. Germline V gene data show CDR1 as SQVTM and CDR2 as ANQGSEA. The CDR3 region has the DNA TGCAGCACCAGGACAGGGGGTGAGTCGTACTTC. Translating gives CSTRTGGESYF.

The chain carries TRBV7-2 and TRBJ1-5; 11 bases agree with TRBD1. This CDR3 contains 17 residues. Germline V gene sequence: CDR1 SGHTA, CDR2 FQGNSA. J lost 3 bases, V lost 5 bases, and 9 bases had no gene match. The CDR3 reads CASSGGWDRGDNQPQHF. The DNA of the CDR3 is TGTGCCAGCAGCGGAGGGTGGGACAGGGGGGACAATCAGCCCCAGCATTTT. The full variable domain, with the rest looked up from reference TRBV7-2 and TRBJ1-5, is GAGVSQSPSNKVTEKGKDVELRCDPISGHTALYWYRQSLGQGLEFLIYFQGNSAPDKSGLPSDRFSAERTGGSVSTLTIQRTQQEDSAVYLCASSGGWDRGDNQPQHFGDGTRLSIL.

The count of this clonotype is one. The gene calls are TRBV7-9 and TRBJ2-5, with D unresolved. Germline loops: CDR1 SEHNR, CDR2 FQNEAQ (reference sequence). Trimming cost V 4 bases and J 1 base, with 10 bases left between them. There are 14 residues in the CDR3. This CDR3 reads CASSWVLPQETQYF. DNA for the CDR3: TGTGCCAGCAGCTGGGTACTACCCCAAGAGACCCAGTACTTC.

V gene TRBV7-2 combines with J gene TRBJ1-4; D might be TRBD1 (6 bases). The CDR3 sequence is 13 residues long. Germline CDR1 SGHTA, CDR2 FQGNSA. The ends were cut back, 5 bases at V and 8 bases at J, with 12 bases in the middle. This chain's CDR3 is CASSRGRGEKLFF. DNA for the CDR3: TGTGCCAGCAGCCGGGGGCGAGGAGAAAAACTGTTTTTT.

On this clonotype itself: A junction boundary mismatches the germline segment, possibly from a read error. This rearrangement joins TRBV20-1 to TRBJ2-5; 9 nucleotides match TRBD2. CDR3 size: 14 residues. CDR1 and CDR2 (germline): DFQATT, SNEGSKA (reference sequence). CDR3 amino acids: CSARGTSPLETQCF. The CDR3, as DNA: TGCAGTGCTAGGGGGACTAGCCCGTTAGAGACCCAGTGCTTC.

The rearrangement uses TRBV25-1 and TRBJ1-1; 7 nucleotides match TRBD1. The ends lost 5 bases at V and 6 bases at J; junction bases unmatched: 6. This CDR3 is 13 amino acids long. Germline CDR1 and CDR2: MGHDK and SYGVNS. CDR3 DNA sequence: TGTGCCAGCAGTAGGACAGGACTGTCTGAAGCTTTCTTT. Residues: CASSRTGLSEAFF.

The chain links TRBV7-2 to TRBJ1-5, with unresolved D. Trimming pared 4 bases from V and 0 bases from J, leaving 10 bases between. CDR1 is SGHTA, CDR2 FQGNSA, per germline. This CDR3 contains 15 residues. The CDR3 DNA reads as TGTGCCAGCAGCTATACAGTCTATAGCAATCAGCCCCAGCATTTT. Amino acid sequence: CASSYTVYSNQPQHF.

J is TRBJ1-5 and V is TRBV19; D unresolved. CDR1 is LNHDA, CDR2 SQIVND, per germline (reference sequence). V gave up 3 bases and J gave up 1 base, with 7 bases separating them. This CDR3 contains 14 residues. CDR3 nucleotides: TGTGCCAGTAGTATTGGGCACAGCAATCAGCCCCAGCATTTT. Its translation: CASSIGHSNQPQHF. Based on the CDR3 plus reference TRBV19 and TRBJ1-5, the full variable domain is DGGITQSPKYLFRKEGQNVTLSCEQNLNHDAMYWYRQDPGQGLRLIYYSQIVNDFQKGDIAEGYSVSREKKESFPLTVTSAQKNPTAFYLCASSIGHSNQPQHFGDGTRLSIL.

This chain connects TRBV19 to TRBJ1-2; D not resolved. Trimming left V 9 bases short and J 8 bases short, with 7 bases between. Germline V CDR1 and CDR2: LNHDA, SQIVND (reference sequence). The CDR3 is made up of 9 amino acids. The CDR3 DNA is TGTGCCAGGACCGGCGGCTACACCTTC. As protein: CARTGGYTF.

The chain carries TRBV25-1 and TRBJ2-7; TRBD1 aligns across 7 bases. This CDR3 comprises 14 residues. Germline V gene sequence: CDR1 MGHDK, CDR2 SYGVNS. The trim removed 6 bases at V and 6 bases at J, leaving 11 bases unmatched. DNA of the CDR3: TGTGCCAGCAGGGCCCCGGGACAGTCTTTCGAGCAGTACTTC. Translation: CASRAPGQSFEQYF.

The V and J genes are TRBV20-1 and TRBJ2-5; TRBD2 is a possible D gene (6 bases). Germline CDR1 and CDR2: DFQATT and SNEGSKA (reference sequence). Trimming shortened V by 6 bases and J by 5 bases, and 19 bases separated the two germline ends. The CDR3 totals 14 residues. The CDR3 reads CSALLARSRETQYF. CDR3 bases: TGCAGTGCCTTACTAGCTAGGAGTCGGGAGACCCAGTACTTC.

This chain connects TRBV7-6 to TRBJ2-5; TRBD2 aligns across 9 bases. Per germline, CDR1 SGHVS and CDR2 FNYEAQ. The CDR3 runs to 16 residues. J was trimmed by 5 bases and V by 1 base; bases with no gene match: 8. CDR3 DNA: TGTGCCAGCAGCTTAGTCTCTAGCGGGACCTCGGAGACCCAGTACTTC. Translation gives CASSLVSSGTSETQYF.

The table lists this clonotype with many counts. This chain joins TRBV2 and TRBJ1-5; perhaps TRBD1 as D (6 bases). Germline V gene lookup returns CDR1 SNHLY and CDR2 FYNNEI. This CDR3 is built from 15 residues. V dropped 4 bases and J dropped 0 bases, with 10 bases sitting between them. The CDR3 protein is CASSGQGISNQPQHF. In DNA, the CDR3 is TGTGCCAGCAGTGGCCAGGGGATTAGCAATCAGCCCCAGCATTTT.

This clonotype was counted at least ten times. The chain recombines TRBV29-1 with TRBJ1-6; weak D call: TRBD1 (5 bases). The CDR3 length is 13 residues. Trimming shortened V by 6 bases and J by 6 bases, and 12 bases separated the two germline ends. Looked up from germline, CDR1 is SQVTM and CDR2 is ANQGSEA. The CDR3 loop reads CSVGGGINSPLHF. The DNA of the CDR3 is TGCAGCGTGGGGGGGGGGATTAATTCACCCCTCCACTTT.

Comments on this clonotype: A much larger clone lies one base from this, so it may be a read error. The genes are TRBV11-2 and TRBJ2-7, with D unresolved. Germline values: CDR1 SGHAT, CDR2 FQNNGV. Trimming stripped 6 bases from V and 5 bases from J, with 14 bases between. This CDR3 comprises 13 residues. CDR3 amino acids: CASSSLTGDEQYF. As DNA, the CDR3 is TGTGCCAGCAGTTCTCTCACCGGCGACGAGCAGTACTTC.

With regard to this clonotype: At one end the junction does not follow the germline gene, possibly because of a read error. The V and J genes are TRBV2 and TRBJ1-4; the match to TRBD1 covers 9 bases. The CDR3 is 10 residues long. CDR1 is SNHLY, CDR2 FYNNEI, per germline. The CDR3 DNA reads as TGTGCCAGCAGTGGGGGGACAGGGTATTTT. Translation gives CASSGGTGYF. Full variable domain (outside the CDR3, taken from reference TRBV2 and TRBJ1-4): EPEVTQTPSHQVTQMGQEVILRCVPISNHLYFYWYRQILGQKVEFLVSFYNNEISEKSEIFDDQFSVERPDGSNFTLKIRSTKLEDSAMYFCASSGGTGYFGSGTQLSVL.

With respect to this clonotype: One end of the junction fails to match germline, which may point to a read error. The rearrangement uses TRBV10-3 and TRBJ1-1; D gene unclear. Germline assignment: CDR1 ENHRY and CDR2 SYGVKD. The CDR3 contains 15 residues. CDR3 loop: CASSYFKGFDAEAFF. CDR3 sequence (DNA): TGTGCCAGCAGTTATTTCAAGGGTTTCGACGCTGAAGCTTTCTTT.

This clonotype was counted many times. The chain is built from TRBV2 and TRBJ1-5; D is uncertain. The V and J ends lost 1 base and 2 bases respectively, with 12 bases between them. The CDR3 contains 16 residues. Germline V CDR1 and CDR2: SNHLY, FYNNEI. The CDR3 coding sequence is TGTGCCAGCAGTGAAGACGGCCACGGGGGCAATCAGCCCCAGCATTTT. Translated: CASSEDGHGGNQPQHF. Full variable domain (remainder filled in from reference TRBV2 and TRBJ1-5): EPEVTQTPSHQVTQMGQEVILRCVPISNHLYFYWYRQILGQKVEFLVSFYNNEISEKSEIFDDQFSVERPDGSNFTLKIRSTKLEDSAMYFCASSEDGHGGNQPQHFGDGTRLSIL.